This T cell receptor (beta chain) comes out of a study of blood T cell repertoires in COVID-19. Data came from immunoSEQ multiplex PCR; TCRdb stores just in-frame clones and leaves some out. The sample shows a few hundred thousand clones, 80% to 90% of them seen only once. The CDR3 contains 11 residues. The V and J ends lost 11 bases and 0 bases respectively, with 7 bases between them. The V gene's germline CDR1 is MNHEY and CDR2 SVGAGI. The rearrangement links TRBV6-5 to TRBJ1-1; D is ambiguous. The sample was PBMCs or T cells enriched from blood (not recorded which). The sequence derives from a woman aged 50 to 65 with acute COVID-19. The DNA of the CDR3 is TGTGCCGTCCGTATGAACACTGAAGCTTTCTTT. It specifies CAVRMNTEAFF.